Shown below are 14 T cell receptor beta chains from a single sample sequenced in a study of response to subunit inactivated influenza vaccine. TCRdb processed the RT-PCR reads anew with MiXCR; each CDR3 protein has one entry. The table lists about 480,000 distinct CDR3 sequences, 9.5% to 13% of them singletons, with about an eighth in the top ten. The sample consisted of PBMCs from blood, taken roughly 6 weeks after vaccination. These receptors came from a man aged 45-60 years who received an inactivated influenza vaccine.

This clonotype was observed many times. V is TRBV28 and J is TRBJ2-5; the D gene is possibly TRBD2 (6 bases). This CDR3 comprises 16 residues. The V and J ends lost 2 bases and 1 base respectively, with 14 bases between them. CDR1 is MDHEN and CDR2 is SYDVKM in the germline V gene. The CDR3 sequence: CASSLEGGGFQETQYF. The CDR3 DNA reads TGTGCCAGCAGTTTAGAGGGAGGAGGCTTCCAAGAGACCCAGTACTTC.

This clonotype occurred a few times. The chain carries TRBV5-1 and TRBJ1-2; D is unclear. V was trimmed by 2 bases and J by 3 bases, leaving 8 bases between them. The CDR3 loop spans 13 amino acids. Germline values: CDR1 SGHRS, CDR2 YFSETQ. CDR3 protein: CASSFVQDYGYTF. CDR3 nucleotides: TGCGCCAGCAGCTTCGTCCAGGACTATGGCTACACCTTC. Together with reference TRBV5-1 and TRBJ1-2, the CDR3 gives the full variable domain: KAGVTQTPRYLIKTRGQQVTLSCSPISGHRSVSWYQQTPGQGLQFLFEYFSETQRNKGNFPGRFSGRQFSNSRSEMNVSTLELGDSALYLCASSFVQDYGYTFGSGTRLTVV.

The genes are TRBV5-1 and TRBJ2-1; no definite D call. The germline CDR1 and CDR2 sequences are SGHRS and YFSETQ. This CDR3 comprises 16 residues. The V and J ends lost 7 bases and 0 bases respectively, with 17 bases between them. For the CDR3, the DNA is TGCGCCAGCCGCTCCTCTGACGCGAGCTCCTACAATGAGCAGTTCTTC. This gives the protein CASRSSDASSYNEQFF.

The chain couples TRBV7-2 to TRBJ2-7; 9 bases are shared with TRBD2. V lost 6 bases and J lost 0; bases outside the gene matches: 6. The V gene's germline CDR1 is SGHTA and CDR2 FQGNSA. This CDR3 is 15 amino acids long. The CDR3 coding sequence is TGTGCCAGCAGACTAGTAGCGGGAGCCTCCTACGAGCAGTACTTC. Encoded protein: CASRLVAGASYEQYF.

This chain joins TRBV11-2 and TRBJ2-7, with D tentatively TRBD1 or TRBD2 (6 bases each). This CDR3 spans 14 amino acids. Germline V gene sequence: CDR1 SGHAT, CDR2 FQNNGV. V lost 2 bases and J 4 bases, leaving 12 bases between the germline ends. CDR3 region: CASSLISGAYEQYF. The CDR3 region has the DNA TGTGCCAGCAGCTTAATCTCGGGGGCTTACGAGCAGTACTTC. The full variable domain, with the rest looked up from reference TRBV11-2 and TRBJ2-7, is EAGVAQSPRYKIIEKRQSVAFWCNPISGHATLYWYQQILGQGPKLLIQFQNNGVVDDSQLPKDRFSAERLKGVDSTLKIQPAKLEDSAVYLCASSLISGAYEQYFGPGTRLTVT.

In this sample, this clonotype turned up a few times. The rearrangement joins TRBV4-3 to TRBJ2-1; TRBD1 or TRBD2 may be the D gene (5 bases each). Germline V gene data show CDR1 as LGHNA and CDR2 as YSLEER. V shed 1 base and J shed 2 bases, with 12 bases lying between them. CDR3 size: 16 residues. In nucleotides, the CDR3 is TGCGCCAGCAGCCAAGTTTGGGGGAGAACCTACAATGAGCAGTTCTTC. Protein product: CASSQVWGRTYNEQFF.

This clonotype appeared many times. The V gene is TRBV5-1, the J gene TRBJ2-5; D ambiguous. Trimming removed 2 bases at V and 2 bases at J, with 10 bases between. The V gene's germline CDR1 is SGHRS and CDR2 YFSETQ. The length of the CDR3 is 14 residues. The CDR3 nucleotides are TGCGCCAGCAGCTTCGAAGGAACTCAAGAGACCCAGTACTTC. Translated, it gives CASSFEGTQETQYF.

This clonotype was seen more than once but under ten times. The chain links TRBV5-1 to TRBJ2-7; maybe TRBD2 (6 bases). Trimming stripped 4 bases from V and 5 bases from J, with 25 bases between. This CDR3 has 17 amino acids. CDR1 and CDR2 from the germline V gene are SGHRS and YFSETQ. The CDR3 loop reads CASSIGGASALSNEQYF. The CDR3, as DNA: TGCGCCAGCAGCATCGGCGGGGCTAGCGCCCTCAGTAACGAGCAGTACTTC.

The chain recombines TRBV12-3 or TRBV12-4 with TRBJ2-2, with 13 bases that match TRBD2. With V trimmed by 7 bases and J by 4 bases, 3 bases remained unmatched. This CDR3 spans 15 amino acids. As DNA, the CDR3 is TGTGCCAGCACCCGGACTAGCGGGGGCACCGGGGAGCTGTTTTTT. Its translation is CASTRTSGGTGELFF.

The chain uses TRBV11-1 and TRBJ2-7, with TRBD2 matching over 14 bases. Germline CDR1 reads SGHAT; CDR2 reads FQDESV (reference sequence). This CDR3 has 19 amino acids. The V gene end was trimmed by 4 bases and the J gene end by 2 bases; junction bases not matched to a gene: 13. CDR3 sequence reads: CASSSSAGLAGESPYEQYF. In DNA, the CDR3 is TGTGCCAGCAGCTCTTCAGCGGGACTAGCGGGGGAAAGCCCCTACGAGCAGTACTTC.

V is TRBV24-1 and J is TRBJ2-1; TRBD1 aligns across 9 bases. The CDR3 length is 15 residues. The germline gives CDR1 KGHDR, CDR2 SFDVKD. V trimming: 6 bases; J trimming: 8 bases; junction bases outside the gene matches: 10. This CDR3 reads CATSSGTGFFYEQFF. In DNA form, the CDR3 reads TGTGCCACCAGTTCCGGGACAGGGTTCTTCTATGAGCAGTTCTTC.

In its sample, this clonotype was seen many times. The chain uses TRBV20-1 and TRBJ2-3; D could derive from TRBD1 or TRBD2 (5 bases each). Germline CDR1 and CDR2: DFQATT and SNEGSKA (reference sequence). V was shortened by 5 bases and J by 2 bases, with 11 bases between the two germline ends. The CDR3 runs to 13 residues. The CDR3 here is CSARGPNTDTQYF. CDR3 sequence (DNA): TGCAGTGCTCGGGGACCAAACACAGATACGCAGTATTTT.

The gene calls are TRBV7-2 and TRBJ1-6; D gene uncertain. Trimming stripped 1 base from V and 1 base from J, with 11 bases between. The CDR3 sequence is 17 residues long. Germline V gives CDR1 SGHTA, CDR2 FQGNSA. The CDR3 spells CASSLVRSGSYNSPLHF. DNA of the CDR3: TGTGCCAGCAGCTTAGTCAGGAGTGGGTCCTATAATTCACCCCTCCACTTT.

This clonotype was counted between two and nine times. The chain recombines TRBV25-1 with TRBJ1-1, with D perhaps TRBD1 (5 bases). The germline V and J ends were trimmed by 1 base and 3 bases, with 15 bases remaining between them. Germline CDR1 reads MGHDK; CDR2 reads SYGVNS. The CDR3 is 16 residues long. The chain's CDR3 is CASSEWGEGSDTEAFF. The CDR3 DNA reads TGTGCCAGCAGTGAATGGGGTGAGGGGTCGGACACTGAAGCTTTCTTT. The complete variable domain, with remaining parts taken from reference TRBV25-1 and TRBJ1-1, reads EADIYQTPRYLVIGTGKKITLECSQTMGHDKMYWYQQDPGMELHLIHYSYGVNSTEKGDLSSESTVSRIRTEHFPLTLESARPSHTSQYLCASSEWGEGSDTEAFFGQGTRLTVV.